The 32 T cell receptor beta chains below all came from one sample that was sequenced in a study of PD-1 blockade in classical Hodgkin lymphoma. The time point is: cycle 4 day 1 (C4D1), after around six weeks of nivolumab. All patients relapsed after autologous stem cell transplantation, and brentuximab vedotin exposure varied. Only in-frame clones appear in the TCRdb table, and some are missing; sequencing was by immunoSEQ multiplex PCR. The sample holds 50,000 to 65,000 clones, roughly 87% seen once. The material was peripheral blood mononuclear cells (PBMCs), obtained before the fourth cycle of nivolumab. The receptors come from a human donor with classical Hodgkin lymphoma.

J is TRBJ1-1 and V is TRBV7-9, with D hard to call. V lost 7 bases to trimming and J lost 3 bases, with 12 bases between them. Germline CDR1 reads SEHNR; CDR2 reads FQNEAQ (reference sequence). This CDR3 region has 13 residues. The CDR3 reads CASKPDWDTEAFF. As DNA, the CDR3 is TGTGCCAGCAAGCCCGATTGGGACACTGAAGCTTTCTTT.

This clone was recorded only once. J is TRBJ2-7 and V is TRBV27; 10 nucleotides align to TRBD1. Germline-derived CDR1 and CDR2 are MNHEY and SMNVEV (reference sequence). This CDR3 is 16 amino acids long. Trimming removed 0 bases from V and 4 bases from J; junction bases left unmatched: 6. CDR3 protein: CASSLSLGQGFYEQYF. The CDR3, as DNA: TGTGCCAGCAGTTTATCTCTGGGACAGGGGTTTTACGAGCAGTACTTC.

The chain uses TRBV27 and TRBJ2-2; 10 nucleotides align to TRBD2. Germline CDR1 and CDR2: MNHEY and SMNVEV (reference sequence). Trimming at V came to 6 bases and at J to 1 base, leaving 8 bases not matched to a gene. CDR3 length equals 17 residues. The chain's CDR3 is CASSPTSSGGNTGELFF. The CDR3 coding sequence is TGTGCCAGCAGCCCAACCTCTAGCGGGGGGAACACCGGGGAGCTGTTTTTT.

CDR3 nucleotides: TGTGCCAGCCGCGACAGGGGTGATCAGCCCCAGCATTTT. It encodes CASRDRGDQPQHF. V and J are TRBV6-5 and TRBJ1-5; 8 bases map to TRBD1. Germline CDR1 reads MNHEY; CDR2 reads SVGAGI. CDR3 length equals 13 residues. V lost 8 bases, J lost 5 bases, and 5 bases stayed unmatched.

The V and J genes are TRBV6-6 and TRBJ1-3, with TRBD1 matching 7 bases. The CDR3 is made up of 16 amino acids. With 2 bases clipped from V and 6 bases from J, the junction kept 10 bases outside the gene matches. CDR1 MNHNY and CDR2 SVGAGI come from the germline V gene (reference sequence). The CDR3 DNA reads as TGTGCCAGCAGTTACAACCCGACAGGGTATCAAAACACCATATATTTT. As protein: CASSYNPTGYQNTIYF.

CDR3 sequence (DNA): TGTGCCAGCAGCTCCAGCAGTCTTGAAGCTTTCTTT. Residues: CASSSSSLEAFF. J is TRBJ1-1 and V is TRBV7-9; no reliable D call. V lost 4 bases and J 7 bases, leaving 10 bases between the germline ends. Germline values: CDR1 SEHNR, CDR2 FQNEAQ (reference sequence). The CDR3 is 12 amino acids.

The chain has TRBV5-1 and TRBJ1-1; no reliable D call. The CDR3 length is 14 residues. Trimming shortened V by 3 bases and J by 1 base, and 10 bases separated the two germline ends. The germline V gene encodes CDR1 SGHRS and CDR2 YFSETQ. The CDR3 spells CASSSSRGNTEAFF. Here the CDR3 DNA reads TGCGCCAGCAGCTCCTCGCGGGGGAACACTGAAGCTTTCTTT.

This clone came up once. V is TRBV30 and J is TRBJ2-7; the D gene is possibly TRBD1 (6 bases). Germline lookup yields CDR1 GTSNPN and CDR2 SVGIG (reference sequence). The ends were cut back, 0 bases at V and 4 bases at J, with 19 bases in the middle. The CDR3 covers 16 residues. CDR3 sequence reads: CAWSVRTGKAPYEQYF. DNA of the CDR3: TGTGCCTGGAGTGTACGTACAGGGAAAGCCCCTTACGAGCAGTACTTC.

The CDR3 here is CASSVRDTGANVLTF. The DNA for the CDR3 is TGTGCCAGTAGTGTCAGGGATACTGGGGCCAACGTCCTGACTTTC. The chain uses TRBV19 and TRBJ2-6; D is perhaps TRBD1 (5 bases). Germline loops: CDR1 LNHDA, CDR2 SQIVND (reference sequence). This CDR3 is built from 15 residues. The V gene lost 5 bases and the J gene lost 2 bases, with 10 bases spanning the gap.

The chain carries TRBV11-3 and TRBJ1-2, with TRBD1 as a possible D gene (5 bases). CDR3 length equals 14 residues. Germline V gene data show CDR1 as SGHNT and CDR2 as YENEEA. The V and J ends lost 3 bases and 6 bases respectively, with 14 bases between them. CDR3 sequence reads: CASSLGGRDHGYTF. As DNA, the CDR3 is TGTGCCAGCAGCTTGGGCGGCAGGGACCATGGCTACACCTTC.

This CDR3 is CASSGSGTGIYGYTF. The CDR3 DNA reads as TGTGCCAGCAGTGGATCCGGGACAGGTATCTATGGCTACACCTTC. The chain carries TRBV25-1 and TRBJ1-2; 8 bases match TRBD1. Germline assignment: CDR1 MGHDK and CDR2 SYGVNS. J gave up 4 bases and V 4 bases, and 8 bases lay outside the gene matches. There are 15 residues in the CDR3.

The sample holds a few counts of this clone. The CDR3 protein is CASSFGAFEKLFF. CDR3 DNA: TGCGCCAGCAGCTTCGGCGCTTTTGAAAAACTGTTTTTT. The chain recombines TRBV5-1 with TRBJ1-4; D not resolved. Germline CDR1 and CDR2: SGHRS and YFSETQ. This CDR3 has 13 amino acids. V was trimmed by 2 bases and J by 7 bases, leaving 9 bases between them.

This clone was found once. The CDR3 is CASSIMGETGRETQYF. As DNA, the CDR3 is TGTGCCAGTAGTATAATGGGGGAAACTGGACGAGAGACCCAGTACTTC. The rearrangement uses TRBV19 and TRBJ2-5; D possibly matches TRBD1 or TRBD2 (5 bases each). The CDR3 loop spans 16 amino acids. CDR1 LNHDA and CDR2 SQIVND come from the germline V gene (reference sequence). V dropped 2 bases and J dropped 4 bases, with 17 bases sitting between them.

The rearrangement links TRBV18 to TRBJ2-1; D is uncertain. V dropped 3 bases and J dropped 7 bases, with 16 bases sitting between them. Germline loops: CDR1 KGHSH, CDR2 LQKENI. The CDR3 is 15 amino acids. CDR3 protein: CASSPALARRNEQFF. CDR3 coding DNA: TGTGCCAGCTCACCTGCCTTAGCCAGAAGAAATGAGCAGTTCTTC.

The chain carries TRBV6-6 and TRBJ1-1; TRBD1 is a possible D gene (6 bases). CDR1 MNHNY and CDR2 SVGAGI come from the germline V gene (reference sequence). V lost 6 bases to trimming and J lost 3 bases, with 14 bases between them. This CDR3 is 14 amino acids long. CDR3: CASSTGYGDTEAFF. DNA for the CDR3: TGTGCCAGCAGCACAGGGTATGGGGACACTGAAGCTTTCTTT.

This sequence joins TRBV5-1 and TRBJ2-3; 10 bases map to TRBD2. After removal of 1 base from V and 2 bases from J, the junction contained 4 bases not matched to a gene. The CDR3 is 16 residues long. Per germline, CDR1 SGHRS and CDR2 YFSETQ. CDR3: CASSLILAGPTDTQYF. CDR3 DNA sequence: TGCGCCAGCAGCTTGATACTAGCGGGGCCCACAGATACGCAGTATTTT.

The V call is TRBV7-2, the J call TRBJ1-5; 9 bases align to TRBD1. The CDR3 is 16 residues long. The V and J ends lost 5 bases and 7 bases, in that order; junction bases with no gene match: 12. Germline V CDR1 and CDR2: SGHTA, FQGNSA. The CDR3 DNA follows: TGTGCCAGCAGCCTGTCCCGGGACAGGGTTCGGCAGCCCCAGCATTTT. Protein sequence: CASSLSRDRVRQPQHF.

The chain has TRBV10-2 and TRBJ2-2; D possibly uses TRBD1 or TRBD2 (5 bases each). Germline assignment: CDR1 WSHSY and CDR2 SAAADI. Trimming took 7 bases from V and 7 from J, leaving 16 bases between them. The CDR3 length is 14 residues. This CDR3 is CASNLGTLGGELFF. In DNA, the CDR3 is TGCGCCAGCAACTTGGGGACCCTGGGCGGGGAGCTGTTTTTT.

The chain combines TRBV5-6 with TRBJ1-1; 7 positions agree with TRBD1. V gave up 4 bases and J gave up 10 bases; unmatched junction bases: 10. CDR3 size: 13 residues. Germline CDR1 and CDR2: SGHDT and YYEEEE. This CDR3 reads CASSRPQGGGAFF. CDR3 nucleotide sequence: TGTGCCAGCAGCCGGCCCCAGGGGGGTGGAGCTTTCTTT.

As regards this clone: Other DNA sequences from this sample encode an identical CDR3 as well. The chain combines TRBV5-1 with TRBJ1-5, with a tentative D call TRBD1 (5 bases). V was clipped by 2 bases and J by 0 bases, with 9 bases between them. The CDR3 contains 15 residues. CDR1 and CDR2 from the germline V gene are SGHRS and YFSETQ. The CDR3 DNA is TGCGCCAGCAGCTTAACAGGAGTTAGCAATCAGCCCCAGCATTTT. It yields the protein CASSLTGVSNQPQHF.

The chain recombines TRBV5-1 with TRBJ1-1; unclear D gene. Germline V CDR1 and CDR2: SGHRS, YFSETQ. This CDR3 has 14 amino acids. V lost 0 bases, J lost 4 bases, and 10 bases lay in between. DNA of the CDR3: TGCGCCAGCAGCTTGGTTTCGGGGAGCACTGAAGCTTTCTTT. This gives the protein CASSLVSGSTEAFF.

V and J are TRBV9 and TRBJ1-4; a weak D match, TRBD1 (6 bases). Trimming took 4 bases from V and 7 from J, leaving 20 bases between them. CDR3 length equals 16 residues. Germline V CDR1 and CDR2: SGDLS, YYNGEE. CDR3 region: CASSRTGGGQGEKLFF. The CDR3 DNA sequence: TGTGCCAGCAGCCGTACCGGCGGGGGGCAGGGTGAAAAACTGTTTTTT.

J is TRBJ1-2 and V is TRBV30; 9 positions match TRBD1. Germline CDR1 is GTSNPN and CDR2 is SVGIG (reference sequence). CDR3 length: 12 amino acids. With 8 bases clipped from V and 8 bases from J, the junction kept 9 bases outside the gene matches. CDR3 protein: CARGGQGRGYTF. The DNA for the CDR3 is TGTGCCAGGGGGGGACAGGGAAGGGGCTACACCTTC.

The chain's CDR3 is CASSPPKGGTEAFF. The CDR3 nucleotides read TGTGCCAGCAGCCCTCCGAAGGGGGGCACTGAAGCTTTCTTT. The chain is built from TRBV7-9 and TRBJ1-1, with D tentatively TRBD1 (6 bases). This CDR3 spans 14 amino acids. Trimming left V 5 bases short and J 4 bases short, with 14 bases between. CDR1 is SEHNR and CDR2 is FQNEAQ in the germline V gene (reference sequence).

This chain's CDR3 is CASSGGRGNEKLFF. In DNA, the CDR3 is TGCGCCAGCAGCGGGGGCCGGGGTAATGAAAAACTGTTTTTT. This chain connects TRBV5-1 to TRBJ1-4; perhaps TRBD1 as D (6 bases). Germline V gene data show CDR1 as SGHRS and CDR2 as YFSETQ. There are 14 residues in the CDR3. V lost 4 bases to trimming and J lost 4 bases, with 11 bases between them.

A few counts support this clone. The chain has TRBV19 and TRBJ2-7; D unclear. Germline-derived CDR1 and CDR2 are LNHDA and SQIVND (reference sequence). The CDR3 runs to 13 residues. Trimming shortened V by 5 bases and J by 0 bases, and 8 bases separated the two germline ends. CDR3 protein: CASSLAASYEQYF. DNA of the CDR3: TGTGCCAGTAGTTTGGCAGCCTCCTACGAGCAGTACTTC.

The CDR3 DNA is TGTGCCAGCAGTTTTCTAGCGGGGGGGCAAGATACGCAGTATTTT. Its protein product is CASSFLAGGQDTQYF. The chain combines TRBV6-1 with TRBJ2-3, with 12 positions matching TRBD2. The CDR3 runs to 15 residues. Looked up from germline, CDR1 is MNHNS and CDR2 is SASEGT. The V and J ends lost 5 bases and 5 bases, in that order; junction bases with no gene match: 5.

This rearrangement joins TRBV5-1 to TRBJ2-2; perhaps D is TRBD1 or TRBD2 (5 bases each). Germline loops: CDR1 SGHRS, CDR2 YFSETQ. The V end was cut by 6 bases, the J end by 1 base, with 13 bases between. The CDR3 has 15 residues. CDR3 sequence reads: CASNPGPMNTGELFF. The CDR3, as DNA: TGCGCCAGCAATCCGGGACCGATGAACACCGGGGAGCTGTTTTTT.

The chain uses TRBV14 and TRBJ2-7; no firm D call. There are 14 residues in the CDR3. Per germline, CDR1 SGHDN and CDR2 FVKESK. Trimming shortened V by 3 bases and J by 4 bases, and 13 bases separated the two germline ends. The CDR3 is CASSHSSLGYEQYF. In DNA form, the CDR3 reads TGTGCCAGCAGCCATTCATCTCTGGGTTACGAGCAGTACTTC.

A note on this clone: Other DNA variants within this sample encode the same CDR3. This rearrangement joins TRBV5-1 to TRBJ1-2; possibly TRBD1 for D (6 bases). CDR1 and CDR2 (germline): SGHRS, YFSETQ. The V end lost 4 bases, the J end lost 2 bases, and 9 bases lay between the germline ends. There are 13 residues in the CDR3. The DNA of the CDR3 is TGCGCCAGCAGCCCCCAGGGGAACTATGGCTACACCTTC. This gives the protein CASSPQGNYGYTF.

This clone was observed a few times. The V and J genes are TRBV5-4 and TRBJ1-2, with TRBD1 matching over 8 bases. Germline lookup yields CDR1 SGHNT and CDR2 YYREEE (reference sequence). This CDR3 contains 15 residues. J was trimmed by 4 bases and V by 1 base; bases with no gene match: 6. The CDR3 coding sequence is TGTGCCAGCAGCTTGAACTCTGACAGGGGCTATGGCTACACCTTC. Translated, it gives CASSLNSDRGYGYTF.

The chain carries TRBV6-5 and TRBJ2-7; TRBD1 matches at 7 bases. Germline CDR1 reads MNHEY; CDR2 reads SVGAGI. V gave up 7 bases and J gave up 3 bases; unmatched junction bases: 6. This CDR3 region has 13 residues. CDR3 in amino acids: CASTPSGGYEQYF. Written as DNA, the CDR3 is TGTGCCAGCACCCCCTCAGGGGGCTACGAGCAGTACTTC.